The entry that follows covers one T cell receptor (beta chain) sequence. Its antigen is undetermined. This sample stems from a study of PD-1 blockade in classical Hodgkin lymphoma. CDR1 LGHNA and CDR2 YNFKEQ come from the germline V gene. V dropped 9 bases and J dropped 10; count of bases not matched to a gene: 13. The length of the CDR3 is 15 residues. Noted time point: cycle 4 day 1 (C4D1), after five to seven weeks of nivolumab. All patients experienced relapse after autologous stem cell transplantation, and brentuximab vedotin exposure was variable. Profiling relied on immunoSEQ multiplex PCR, and the TCRdb table lists in-frame clones only, not all of them. The sample gives 100,000 to 120,000 clones, about 92% of which show up once; around 20% is in the top ten. General study results and limits: Compared with baseline, CD4+ but not CD8+ TCR diversity had risen significantly by C4D1.

The rearrangement links TRBV4-2 to TRBJ2-1, with 12 nucleotides matching TRBD2. The TCR originated in a human donor with classical Hodgkin lymphoma. The sequencing here drew on peripheral blood mononuclear cells (PBMCs), taken before the fourth cycle of nivolumab. DNA of the CDR3: TGTGCCAGTAAGACCACTAGCGGGAGGAAGGACGAGCAGTTCTTC. This translates into CASKTTSGRKDEQFF.